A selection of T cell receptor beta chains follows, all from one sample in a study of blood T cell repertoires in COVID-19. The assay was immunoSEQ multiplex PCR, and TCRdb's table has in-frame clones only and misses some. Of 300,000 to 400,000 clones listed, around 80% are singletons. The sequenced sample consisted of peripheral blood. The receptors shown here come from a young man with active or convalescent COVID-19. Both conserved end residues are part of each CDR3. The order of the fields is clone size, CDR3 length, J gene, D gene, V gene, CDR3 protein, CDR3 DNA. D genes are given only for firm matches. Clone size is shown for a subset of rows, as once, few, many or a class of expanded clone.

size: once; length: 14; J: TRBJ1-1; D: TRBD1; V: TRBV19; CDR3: CASSATGRETEAFF; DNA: TGTGCCAGTAGTGCGACAGGGAGAGAGACTGAAGCTTTCTTT
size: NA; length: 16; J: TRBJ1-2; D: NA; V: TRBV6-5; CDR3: CASSYHSGTHNYGYTF; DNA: TGTGCCAGCAGTTACCATTCCGGGACACATAACTATGGCTACACCTTC
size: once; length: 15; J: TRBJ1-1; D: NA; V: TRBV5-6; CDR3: CASSWFRARGTEAFF; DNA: TGTGCCAGCAGCTGGTTCAGGGCGCGGGGCACTGAAGCTTTCTTT
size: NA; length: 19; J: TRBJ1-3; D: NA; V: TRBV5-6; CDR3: CASSLVDSPDTRSGNTIYF; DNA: TGTGCCAGCAGCTTGGTCGACAGCCCTGACACCCGCTCTGGAAACACCATATATTTT
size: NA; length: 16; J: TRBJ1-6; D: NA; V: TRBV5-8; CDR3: CASSLGAGRQGSPLHF; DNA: TGTGCCAGCAGCTTGGGAGCGGGGCGCCAGGGTTCACCCCTCCACTTT
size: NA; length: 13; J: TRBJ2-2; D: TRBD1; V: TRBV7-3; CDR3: CASSGDRGGELFF; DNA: TGTGCCAGCAGCGGGGACAGGGGTGGGGAGCTGTTTTTT
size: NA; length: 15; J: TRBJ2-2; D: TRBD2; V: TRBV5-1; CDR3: CASSRDGRDTGELFF; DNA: TGCGCCAGCAGCCGTGACGGGAGGGACACCGGGGAGCTGTTTTTT
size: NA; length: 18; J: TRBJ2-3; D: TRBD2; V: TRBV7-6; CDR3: CASSTSGLAGSKADTQYF; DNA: TGTGCCAGCAGCACCTCCGGGCTAGCGGGGTCGAAGGCAGATACGCAGTATTTT
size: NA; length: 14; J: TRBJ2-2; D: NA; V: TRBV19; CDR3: CASSISVNTGELFF; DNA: TGTGCCAGTAGTATCAGTGTGAACACCGGGGAGCTGTTTTTT
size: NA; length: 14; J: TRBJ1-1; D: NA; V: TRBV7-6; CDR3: CASSSDGESTEAFF; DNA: TGTGCCAGCAGCAGCGACGGGGAAAGCACTGAAGCTTTCTTT
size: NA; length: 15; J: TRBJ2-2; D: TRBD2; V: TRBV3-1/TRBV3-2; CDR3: CASSLGTSGTGELFF; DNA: TGTGCCAGCAGCCTAGGGACTAGCGGGACCGGGGAGCTGTTTTTT
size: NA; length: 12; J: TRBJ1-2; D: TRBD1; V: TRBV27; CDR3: CASSPDRVGYTF; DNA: TGTGCCAGCAGTCCGGACAGGGTTGGCTACACCTTC
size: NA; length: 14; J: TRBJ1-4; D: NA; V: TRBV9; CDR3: CASSVVGTNEKLFF; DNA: TGTGCCAGCAGCGTAGTCGGGACTAATGAAAAACTGTTTTTT
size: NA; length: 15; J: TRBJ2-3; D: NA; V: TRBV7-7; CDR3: CASSLALAGTDTQYF; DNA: TGTGCCAGCAGCTTAGCGCTAGCTGGCACAGATACGCAGTATTTT
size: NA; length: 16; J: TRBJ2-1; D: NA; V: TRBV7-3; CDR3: CASSVSGVASYNEQFF; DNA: TGTGCCAGCAGCGTCTCGGGGGTAGCATCCTACAATGAGCAGTTCTTC
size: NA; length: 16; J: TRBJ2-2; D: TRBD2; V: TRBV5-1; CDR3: CASSLVTGGSTGELFF; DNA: TGCGCCAGCAGCTTGGTGACGGGAGGTTCGACCGGGGAGCTGTTTTTT
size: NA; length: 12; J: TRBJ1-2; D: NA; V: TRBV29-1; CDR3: CSVGRLNYGYTF; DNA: TGCAGCGTTGGTAGATTAAACTATGGCTACACCTTC
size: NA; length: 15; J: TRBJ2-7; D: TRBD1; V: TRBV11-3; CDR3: CASSPGQGVGYEQYF; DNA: TGTGCCAGCAGCCCCGGACAGGGAGTCGGATACGAGCAGTACTTC
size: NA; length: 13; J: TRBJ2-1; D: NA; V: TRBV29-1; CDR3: CSVGQGLGNEQFF; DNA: TGCAGCGTTGGGCAGGGGCTGGGGAATGAGCAGTTCTTC
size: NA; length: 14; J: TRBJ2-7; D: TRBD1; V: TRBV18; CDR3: CASSPTGGIYEQYF; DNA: TGTGCCAGCTCACCGACAGGGGGTATCTACGAGCAGTACTTC
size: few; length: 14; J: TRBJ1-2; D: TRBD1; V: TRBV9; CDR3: CASSVGQGAYGYTF; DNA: TGTGCCAGCAGCGTGGGACAGGGGGCCTATGGCTACACCTTC
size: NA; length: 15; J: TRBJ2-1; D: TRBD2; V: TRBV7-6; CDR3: CASSLDLIGTNEQFF; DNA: TGTGCCAGCAGCTTAGATCTGATTGGGACTAACGAGCAGTTCTTC
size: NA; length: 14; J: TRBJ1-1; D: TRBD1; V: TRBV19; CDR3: CASSIDRDRPEAFF; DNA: TGTGCCAGTAGTATAGATCGGGACAGGCCTGAAGCTTTCTTT
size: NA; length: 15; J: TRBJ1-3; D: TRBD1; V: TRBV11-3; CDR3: CASSLFAGQGDTIYF; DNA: TGTGCCAGCAGCTTATTTGCGGGACAGGGAGACACCATATATTTT
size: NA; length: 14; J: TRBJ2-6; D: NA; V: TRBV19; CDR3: CASSLSSGANVLTF; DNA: TGTGCCAGTAGTTTGTCTTCTGGGGCCAACGTCCTGACTTTC
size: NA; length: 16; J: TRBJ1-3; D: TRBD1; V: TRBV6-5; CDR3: CASSYEGASSGNTIYF; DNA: TGTGCCAGCAGTTACGAGGGGGCGAGCTCTGGAAACACCATATATTTT
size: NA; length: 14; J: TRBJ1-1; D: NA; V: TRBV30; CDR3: CAWTLLGPDTEAFF; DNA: TGTGCCTGGACCCTGTTGGGGCCGGACACTGAAGCTTTCTTT
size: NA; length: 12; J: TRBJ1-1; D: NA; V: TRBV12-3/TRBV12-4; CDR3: CASSSGGTEAFF; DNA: TGTGCCAGCAGCTCCGGTGGCACTGAAGCTTTCTTT
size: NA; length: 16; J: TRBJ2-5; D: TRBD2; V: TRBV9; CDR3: CASSVGETSGGETQYF; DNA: TGTGCCAGCAGCGTAGGGGAGACTAGCGGGGGAGAGACCCAGTACTTC
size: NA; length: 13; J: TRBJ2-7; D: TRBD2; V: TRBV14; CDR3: CASSQGTSDEQYF; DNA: TGTGCCAGCAGCCAAGGGACTAGCGATGAGCAGTACTTC
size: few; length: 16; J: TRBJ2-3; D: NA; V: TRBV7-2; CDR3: CASSPTRLRDRDTQYF; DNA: TGTGCCAGCAGCCCCACCCGACTCCGAGACCGGGATACGCAGTATTTT
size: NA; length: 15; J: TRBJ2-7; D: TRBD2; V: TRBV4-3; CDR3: CASSQEVGGVYEQYF; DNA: TGCGCCAGCAGCCAAGAGGTGGGAGGGGTTTACGAGCAGTACTTC
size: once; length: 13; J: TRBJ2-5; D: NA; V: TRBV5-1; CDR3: CASSLGVLETQYF; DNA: TGCGCCAGCAGCTTAGGGGTTCTAGAGACCCAGTACTTC
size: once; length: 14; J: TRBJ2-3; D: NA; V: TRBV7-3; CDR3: CASSPGASTDTQYF; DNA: TGTGCCAGCAGCCCAGGTGCTAGCACAGATACGCAGTATTTT
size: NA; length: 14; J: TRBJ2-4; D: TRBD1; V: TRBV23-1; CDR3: CASRRGLGKNIQYF; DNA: TGCGCCAGCAGGAGGGGGCTTGGCAAAAACATTCAGTACTTC
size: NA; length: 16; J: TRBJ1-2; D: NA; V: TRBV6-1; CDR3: CASSEAHRAGNIGYTF; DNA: TGTGCCAGCAGTGAAGCCCACAGGGCAGGCAACATTGGCTACACCTTC
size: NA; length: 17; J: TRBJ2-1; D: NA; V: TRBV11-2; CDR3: CASSSTEGTPAYNEQFF; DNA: TGTGCCAGCAGCTCCACGGAGGGGACCCCGGCCTACAATGAGCAGTTCTTC
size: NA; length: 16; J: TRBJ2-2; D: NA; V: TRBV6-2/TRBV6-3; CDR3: CASSSPSGENTGELFF; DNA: TGTGCCAGCAGTTCGCCCAGCGGAGAGAACACCGGGGAGCTGTTTTTT
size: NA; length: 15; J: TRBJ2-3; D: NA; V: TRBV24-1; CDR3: CATRATGGLTDTQYF; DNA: TGTGCCACCAGGGCAACCGGCGGTCTCACAGATACGCAGTATTTT
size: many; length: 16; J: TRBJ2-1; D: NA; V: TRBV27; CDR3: CASSLIPESSYNEQFF; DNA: TGTGCCAGCAGTTTAATCCCGGAGAGCTCCTACAATGAGCAGTTCTTC
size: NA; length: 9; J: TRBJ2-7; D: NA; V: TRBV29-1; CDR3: CSVVYEQYF; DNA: TGCAGCGTCGTATACGAGCAGTACTTC
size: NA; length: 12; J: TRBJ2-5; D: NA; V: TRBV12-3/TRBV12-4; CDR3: CASSVGRETQYF; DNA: TGTGCCAGCAGTGTTGGGAGGGAGACCCAGTACTTC
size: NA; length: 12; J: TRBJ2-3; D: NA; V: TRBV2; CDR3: CASGPRVDTQYF; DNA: TGTGCCAGCGGGCCACGAGTAGATACGCAGTATTTT
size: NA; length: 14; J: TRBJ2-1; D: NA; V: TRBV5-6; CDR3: CASKRASSYNEQFF; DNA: TGTGCCAGCAAGCGGGCTTCTTCTTACAATGAGCAGTTCTTC
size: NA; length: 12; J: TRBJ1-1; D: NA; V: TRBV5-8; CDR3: CASSLLRGEAFF; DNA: TGTGCCAGCAGCTTGCTGAGAGGCGAAGCTTTCTTT
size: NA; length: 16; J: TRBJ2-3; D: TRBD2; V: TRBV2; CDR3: CASKAVSGSLWDTQYF; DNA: TGTGCCAGCAAGGCGGTTAGCGGGAGTTTGTGGGATACGCAGTATTTT
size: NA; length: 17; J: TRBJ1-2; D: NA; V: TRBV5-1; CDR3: CASSPSWRLRYGYGYTF; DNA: TGCGCCAGCAGTCCCTCCTGGCGGCTTCGATACGGCTATGGCTACACCTTC
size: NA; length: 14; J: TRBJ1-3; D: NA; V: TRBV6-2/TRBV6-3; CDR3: CASSYRTAGNTIYF; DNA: TGTGCCAGCAGTTACCGGACAGCGGGAAACACCATATATTTT
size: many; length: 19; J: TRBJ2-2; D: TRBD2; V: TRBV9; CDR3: CASSVVGPSGGSNTGELFF; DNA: TGTGCCAGCAGCGTAGTGGGGCCTAGCGGAGGATCGAACACCGGGGAGCTGTTTTTT